This T cell receptor beta chain was sequenced for a study of post-analysis software for immune sequencing data. Turning to the study itself: Included among the disease courses, which were recorded for the cohort, were relapsing-remitting, secondary progressive and progressive-relapsing multiple sclerosis.

As for this clonotype: Its target is unknown.

Study conclusions and caveats: Comparison with controls showed significantly lower normalized Chao1 diversity in multiple sclerosis patients. Patients had higher frequencies than controls of roughly 5 TRBV segments, including TRBV5-6, TRBV5-1 and TRBV20-1.

Germline-derived CDR1 and CDR2 are LGHNA and YNFKEQ. Trimming took 4 bases from V and 6 from J, leaving 22 bases between them. This CDR3 region has 18 residues. Every TCR beta cDNA library bore unique molecular identifiers. TCRdb analysed the PCR reads with MiXCR anew, one entry per CDR3 protein. The sample includes more than 450,000 distinct CDR3 sequences, under 40% of them seen just once. The V call is TRBV4-2, the J call TRBJ2-6; D unclear. The origin of this receptor is a girl between 2 and 17 years old with multiple sclerosis. The source material was blood. CDR3 sequence reads: CASSPRAHPDPEANVLTF. For the CDR3, the DNA is TGTGCCAGCAGCCCCCGGGCCCACCCTGACCCTGAGGCCAACGTCCTGACTTTC.